This T cell receptor (beta chain) was profiled in a study of CD4 and CD8 cells across lung adenocarcinoma regions. Donors had localized lung adenocarcinoma, a non-small cell lung cancer. TCRdb reanalysed the PCR reads using MiXCR and keeps one entry per CDR3 protein. The table shows around 19,000 distinct CDR3 sequences, with around half occurring only once. Sequencing was done on a sample of CD8+ T cells from the center of a lung tumor. This TCR derives from a female donor with lung adenocarcinoma. The CD4 and CD8 labels of this study may be unreliable.

CDR3 in amino acids: CASSYGTRGSRDTQYF. CDR3 DNA sequence: TGTGCCAGCAGTTACGGGACTAGGGGCTCTAGAGATACGCAGTATTTT. The rearrangement uses TRBV6-5 and TRBJ2-3, with 8 positions matching TRBD2. CDR3 length: 16 residues. Unmatched junction bases numbered 9, after V lost 2 bases and J lost 5 bases. Germline V gene lookup returns CDR1 MNHEY and CDR2 SVGAGI.